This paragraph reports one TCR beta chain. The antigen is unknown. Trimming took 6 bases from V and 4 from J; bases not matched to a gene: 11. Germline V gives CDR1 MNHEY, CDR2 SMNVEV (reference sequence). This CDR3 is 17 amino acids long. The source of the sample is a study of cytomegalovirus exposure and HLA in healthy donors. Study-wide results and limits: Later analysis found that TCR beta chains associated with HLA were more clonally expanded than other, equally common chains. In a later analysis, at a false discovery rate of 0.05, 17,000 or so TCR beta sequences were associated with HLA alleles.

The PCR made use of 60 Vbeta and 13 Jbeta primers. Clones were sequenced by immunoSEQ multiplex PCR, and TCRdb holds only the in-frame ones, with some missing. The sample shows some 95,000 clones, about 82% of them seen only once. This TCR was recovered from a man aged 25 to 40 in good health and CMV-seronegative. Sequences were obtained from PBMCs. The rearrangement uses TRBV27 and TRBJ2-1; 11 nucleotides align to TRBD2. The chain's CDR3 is CASSRPPTSGAYNEQFF. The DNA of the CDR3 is TGTGCCAGCAGCCGACCCCCGACTAGCGGGGCTTACAATGAGCAGTTCTTC.